This is a list of T cell receptor beta chains from one sample in a study of cytomegalovirus exposure and HLA in healthy donors. Assay: immunoSEQ multiplex PCR; the TCRdb copy retains only in-frame clones and omits some. This sample has fewer than 200,000 clones; about 81% occur once, and the top ten carry about 2%. Material for sequencing was PBMCs. The receptors shown here come from a woman aged 25 to 45 in good health and CMV-seronegative. The CDR3 runs from the conserved cysteine through the conserved F or W. Each record gives: clone size, D gene, J gene, V gene, CDR3 protein, CDR3 DNA. The D gene is left open where the match is weak. Not every row has a clone size; where given, it reads once, few, many or a size class.

clone_size: .
d_call: TRBD2
j_call: TRBJ2-5
v_call: TRBV2
cdr3_aa: CASNRGGSRETQYF
cdr3_nt: TGTGCCAGCAATAGGGGAGGGTCACGAGAGACCCAGTACTTC

clone_size: .
d_call: .
j_call: TRBJ2-1
v_call: TRBV25-1
cdr3_aa: CATGLGYNEQFF
cdr3_nt: TGTGCCACAGGTTTGGGCTACAATGAGCAGTTCTTC

clone_size: .
d_call: .
j_call: TRBJ1-1
v_call: TRBV27
cdr3_aa: CASSLGGEAFF
cdr3_nt: TGTGCCAGCAGTTTAGGCGGGGAAGCTTTCTTT

clone_size: .
d_call: TRBD2
j_call: TRBJ2-1
v_call: TRBV19
cdr3_aa: CASSPGLAGGGGVNEQFF
cdr3_nt: TGTGCCAGTAGCCCGGGACTAGCGGGAGGGGGTGGTGTCAATGAGCAGTTCTTC

clone_size: .
d_call: TRBD1
j_call: TRBJ2-2
v_call: TRBV19
cdr3_aa: CASSYRDSLNTGELFF
cdr3_nt: TGTGCCAGTAGTTATAGGGACAGCTTGAACACCGGGGAGCTGTTTTTT

clone_size: .
d_call: .
j_call: TRBJ1-4
v_call: TRBV6-5
cdr3_aa: CASSYSYREDEKLFF
cdr3_nt: TGTGCCAGCAGTTACTCGTATAGGGAGGATGAAAAACTGTTTTTT

clone_size: .
d_call: .
j_call: TRBJ2-6
v_call: TRBV25-1
cdr3_aa: CASSPGQSTSGANVLTF
cdr3_nt: TGTGCCAGCAGTCCCGGACAGTCTACCTCTGGGGCCAACGTCCTGACTTTC

clone_size: .
d_call: .
j_call: TRBJ1-1
v_call: TRBV28
cdr3_aa: CASSFPTANTEAFF
cdr3_nt: TGTGCCAGCAGTTTCCCCACAGCGAACACTGAAGCTTTCTTT

clone_size: .
d_call: TRBD2
j_call: TRBJ2-1
v_call: TRBV28
cdr3_aa: CASSWERGEPNNEQFF
cdr3_nt: TGTGCCAGCAGTTGGGAGCGGGGAGAACCAAACAATGAGCAGTTCTTC

clone_size: .
d_call: TRBD1
j_call: TRBJ1-2
v_call: TRBV28
cdr3_aa: CASSLYLGQGQSYGYTF
cdr3_nt: TGTGCCAGCAGTTTATATCTTGGACAGGGACAATCTTATGGCTACACCTTC

clone_size: .
d_call: .
j_call: TRBJ2-2
v_call: TRBV18
cdr3_aa: CASSPFALTNTGELFF
cdr3_nt: TGTGCCAGCTCACCATTCGCGCTTACCAACACCGGGGAGCTGTTTTTT

clone_size: .
d_call: .
j_call: TRBJ2-2
v_call: TRBV7-2
cdr3_aa: CASSQNTNTGELFF
cdr3_nt: TGTGCCAGCAGCCAGAACACGAACACCGGGGAGCTGTTTTTT

clone_size: .
d_call: .
j_call: TRBJ2-1
v_call: TRBV2
cdr3_aa: CASSDWAGFQHEQFF
cdr3_nt: TGTGCCAGCAGTGATTGGGCAGGCTTCCAGCATGAGCAGTTCTTC

clone_size: .
d_call: .
j_call: TRBJ1-4
v_call: TRBV25-1
cdr3_aa: CASSGQGSGALNEKLFF
cdr3_nt: TGTGCCAGCAGTGGGCAGGGGTCAGGGGCTTTAAATGAAAAACTGTTTTTT

clone_size: .
d_call: .
j_call: TRBJ1-5
v_call: TRBV19
cdr3_aa: CASSISDSYSNQPQHF
cdr3_nt: TGTGCCAGTAGTATTAGTGACAGTTATAGCAATCAGCCCCAGCATTTT

clone_size: .
d_call: .
j_call: TRBJ1-1
v_call: TRBV30
cdr3_aa: CAWSLYPRVLEAFF
cdr3_nt: TGTGCCTGGAGTCTCTACCCCAGGGTACTTGAAGCTTTCTTT

clone_size: .
d_call: TRBD2
j_call: TRBJ2-1
v_call: TRBV28
cdr3_aa: CASSVNLRTSGRRDNEQFF
cdr3_nt: TGTGCCAGCAGTGTTAATCTCAGGACTAGCGGGAGACGCGACAATGAGCAGTTCTTC

clone_size: .
d_call: .
j_call: TRBJ1-5
v_call: TRBV10-3
cdr3_aa: CAISDFPRDNQPQHF
cdr3_nt: TGTGCCATCAGTGACTTTCCCAGGGACAATCAGCCCCAGCATTTT

clone_size: .
d_call: .
j_call: TRBJ2-1
v_call: TRBV6-5
cdr3_aa: CASSYRRVEHNEQFF
cdr3_nt: TGTGCCAGCAGTTACCGGCGGGTTGAACACAATGAGCAGTTCTTC

clone_size: .
d_call: .
j_call: TRBJ1-2
v_call: TRBV9
cdr3_aa: CASSVAAGAGYTF
cdr3_nt: TGTGCCAGCAGCGTAGCGGCAGGGGCTGGCTACACCTTC

clone_size: few
d_call: TRBD2
j_call: TRBJ2-3
v_call: TRBV7-8
cdr3_aa: CASSRLAGIVTDTQYF
cdr3_nt: TGTGCCAGCAGCAGACTAGCGGGGATAGTCACAGATACGCAGTATTTT

clone_size: .
d_call: .
j_call: TRBJ2-5
v_call: TRBV6-5
cdr3_aa: CASSYSGTQYF
cdr3_nt: TGTGCCAGCAGTTATTCGGGGACCCAGTACTTC

clone_size: .
d_call: .
j_call: TRBJ1-1
v_call: TRBV5-1
cdr3_aa: CASRSGTSNTEAFF
cdr3_nt: TGCGCCAGCAGATCCGGGACATCAAACACTGAAGCTTTCTTT

clone_size: .
d_call: TRBD2
j_call: TRBJ2-5
v_call: TRBV6-5
cdr3_aa: CASSSSGGYQETQYF
cdr3_nt: TGTGCCAGCAGTTCTAGCGGGGGCTACCAAGAGACCCAGTACTTC

clone_size: .
d_call: TRBD1
j_call: TRBJ2-2
v_call: TRBV6-1
cdr3_aa: CASSARTGVNTGELFF
cdr3_nt: TGTGCCAGCAGTGCCAGGACAGGCGTGAACACCGGGGAGCTGTTTTTT

clone_size: .
d_call: .
j_call: TRBJ2-1
v_call: TRBV10-2
cdr3_aa: CASTFGGVGRQQFF
cdr3_nt: TGCGCCAGCACCTTCGGCGGTGTAGGAAGGCAGCAGTTCTTC

clone_size: .
d_call: TRBD2
j_call: TRBJ2-7
v_call: TRBV29-1
cdr3_aa: CSVEAPSTGTSGIEQYF
cdr3_nt: TGCAGCGTTGAAGCCCCATCCACCGGGACTAGCGGTATCGAGCAGTACTTC

clone_size: once
d_call: .
j_call: TRBJ2-1
v_call: TRBV7-6
cdr3_aa: CASSGRQMEGQFF
cdr3_nt: TGTGCCAGCAGCGGTAGACAGATGGAGGGGCAGTTCTTC